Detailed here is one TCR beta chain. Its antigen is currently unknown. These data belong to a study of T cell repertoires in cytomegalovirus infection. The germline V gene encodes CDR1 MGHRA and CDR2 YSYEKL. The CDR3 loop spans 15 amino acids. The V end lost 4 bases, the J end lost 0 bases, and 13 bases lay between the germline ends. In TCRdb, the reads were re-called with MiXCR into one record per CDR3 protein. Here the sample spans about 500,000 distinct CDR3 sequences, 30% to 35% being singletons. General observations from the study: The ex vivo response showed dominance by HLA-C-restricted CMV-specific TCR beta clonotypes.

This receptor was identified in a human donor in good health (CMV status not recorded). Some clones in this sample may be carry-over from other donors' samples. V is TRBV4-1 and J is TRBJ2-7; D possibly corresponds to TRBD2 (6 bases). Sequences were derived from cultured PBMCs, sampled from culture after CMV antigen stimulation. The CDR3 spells CASSPAYGSSYEQYF. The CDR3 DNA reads TGCGCCAGCAGCCCTGCGTACGGGAGCTCCTACGAGCAGTACTTC.